These 10 T cell receptor beta chains came from one sample sequenced in a study of cytomegalovirus exposure and HLA in healthy donors. The study ran its PCR with 60 Vbeta and 13 Jbeta primers. Using immunoSEQ multiplex PCR, the repertoire was profiled, and TCRdb retains in-frame clones only, with some absent. The data contain under 130,000 clones, roughly 13% of them singletons. Sequenced input: PBMCs. The receptors were sampled from a man aged 35 to 55 in good health and CMV-seropositive.

The sample holds a few counts of this clone. The chain links TRBV7-9 to TRBJ2-1, with 8 nucleotides matching TRBD2. This CDR3 is 17 amino acids long. The V gene's germline CDR1 is SEHNR and CDR2 FQNEAQ (reference sequence). V lost 1 base and J lost 3; bases outside the gene matches: 8. The chain's CDR3 is CASSLGAAAGDYNEQFF. The CDR3, as DNA: TGTGCCAGCAGCTTAGGGGCCGCAGCGGGAGACTACAATGAGCAGTTCTTC.

This sequence joins TRBV7-2 and TRBJ2-2, with 7 bases that match TRBD2. The CDR3 runs 14 residues. Trimming cost V 5 bases and J 7 bases; bases outside gene matches: 7. Looked up from germline, CDR1 is SGHTA and CDR2 is FQGNSA. The CDR3: CASSGGLWYGELFF. CDR3 sequence (DNA): TGTGCCAGCAGCGGGGGACTATGGTACGGGGAGCTGTTTTTT.

The V and J genes are TRBV6-4 and TRBJ2-1, with 12 bases aligning to TRBD2. The CDR3 is made up of 16 amino acids. Germline CDR1 and CDR2: MRHNA and SNTAGT. After removal of 5 bases from V and 6 bases from J, the junction contained 8 bases not matched to a gene. The CDR3 DNA follows: TGTGCCAGCAGTTTTGCCGGGACTAGCGGGCTCAATGAGCAGTTCTTC. Protein sequence: CASSFAGTSGLNEQFF.

This clone has just a few counts. V gene TRBV7-2 combines with J gene TRBJ2-1; 12 nucleotides align to TRBD2. Germline V gene data show CDR1 as SGHTA and CDR2 as FQGNSA. The CDR3 sequence is 15 residues long. The V gene end was trimmed by 1 base and the J gene end by 9 bases; junction bases not matched to a gene: 4. The CDR3 sequence: CASSLGLAGVGEQFF. For the CDR3, the DNA is TGTGCCAGCAGCTTAGGACTAGCGGGAGTAGGTGAGCAGTTCTTC.

This clone has more than one count but fewer than ten. This chain links TRBV5-8 with TRBJ1-1, with TRBD1 identical over 8 bases. This CDR3 has 15 amino acids. The V and J ends lost 2 bases and 3 bases, in that order; junction bases with no gene match: 6. Looked up from germline, CDR1 is SGHTS and CDR2 is YDEGEE. The CDR3 DNA sequence: TGTGCCAGCAGCTTACTACAGGGGGGGGACACTGAAGCTTTCTTT. This sequence encodes CASSLLQGGDTEAFF.

This clone was seen only a few times. This specimen includes other DNA sequences encoding the same CDR3. The rearrangement links TRBV15 to TRBJ2-5, with 7 bases matching TRBD2. Germline V gives CDR1 LNHNV, CDR2 YYDKDF (reference sequence). V was clipped by 5 bases and J by 0 bases; unmatched bases: 3. CDR3 length: 14 amino acids. The CDR3 reads CATSGGGDQETQYF. CDR3 DNA: TGTGCCACCAGCGGGGGGGGAGACCAAGAGACCCAGTACTTC.

The chain combines TRBV2 with TRBJ1-4; D is unresolved. The V end lost 3 bases, the J end lost 6 bases, and 14 bases lay between the germline ends. The CDR3 runs to 15 residues. The germline V gene encodes CDR1 SNHLY and CDR2 FYNNEI. The CDR3, as DNA: TGTGCCAGCAGTGAGCTATCCCAAGAGGATGAAAAACTGTTTTTT. It yields the protein CASSELSQEDEKLFF.

The chain carries TRBV14 and TRBJ2-5, with D hard to call. Germline V gene sequence: CDR1 SGHDN, CDR2 FVKESK. Trimming shortened V by 2 bases and J by 4 bases, and 5 bases separated the two germline ends. This CDR3 comprises 12 residues. In DNA form, the CDR3 reads TGTGCCAGCAGCCAAATTCGAGAGACCCAGTACTTC. This translates into CASSQIRETQYF.

This clone occurred a few times. The chain carries TRBV7-2 and TRBJ1-2, with D possibly being TRBD1 (5 bases). Looked up from germline, CDR1 is SGHTA and CDR2 is FQGNSA. The ends were cut back, 0 bases at V and 8 bases at J, with 19 bases in the middle. There are 16 residues in the CDR3. CDR3 DNA sequence: TGTGCCAGCAGCTTAGCGGGAGGCAGCCTAGGGGAGGGCTACACCTTC. Residues: CASSLAGGSLGEGYTF.

In this sample, this clone turned up a few times. This rearrangement joins TRBV30 to TRBJ2-3, with 14 bases that match TRBD2. The CDR3 spans 15 residues. Germline V gene data show CDR1 as GTSNPN and CDR2 as SVGIG (reference sequence). Trimming removed 4 bases from V and 2 bases from J; junction bases left unmatched: 2. This CDR3 reads CAWKGLAGDTDTQYF. Here the CDR3 DNA reads TGTGCCTGGAAGGGACTAGCGGGAGACACAGATACGCAGTATTTT.